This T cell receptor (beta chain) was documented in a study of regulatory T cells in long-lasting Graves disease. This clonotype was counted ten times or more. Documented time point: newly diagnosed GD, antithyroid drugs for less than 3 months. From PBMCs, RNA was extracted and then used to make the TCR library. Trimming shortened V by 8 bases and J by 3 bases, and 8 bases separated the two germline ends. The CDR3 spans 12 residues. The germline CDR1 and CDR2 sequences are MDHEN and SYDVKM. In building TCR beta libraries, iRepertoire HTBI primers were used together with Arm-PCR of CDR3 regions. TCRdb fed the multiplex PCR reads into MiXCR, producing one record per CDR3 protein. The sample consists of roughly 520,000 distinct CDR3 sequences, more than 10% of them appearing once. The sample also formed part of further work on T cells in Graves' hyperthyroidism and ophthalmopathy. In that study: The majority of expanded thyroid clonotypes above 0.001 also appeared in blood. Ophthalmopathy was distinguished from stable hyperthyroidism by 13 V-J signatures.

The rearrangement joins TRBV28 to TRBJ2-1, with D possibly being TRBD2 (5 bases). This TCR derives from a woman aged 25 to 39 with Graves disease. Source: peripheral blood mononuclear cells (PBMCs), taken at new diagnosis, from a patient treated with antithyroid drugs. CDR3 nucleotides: TGTGCCAGCTGGGCGGGCTACAATGAGCAGTTCTTC. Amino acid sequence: CASWAGYNEQFF.